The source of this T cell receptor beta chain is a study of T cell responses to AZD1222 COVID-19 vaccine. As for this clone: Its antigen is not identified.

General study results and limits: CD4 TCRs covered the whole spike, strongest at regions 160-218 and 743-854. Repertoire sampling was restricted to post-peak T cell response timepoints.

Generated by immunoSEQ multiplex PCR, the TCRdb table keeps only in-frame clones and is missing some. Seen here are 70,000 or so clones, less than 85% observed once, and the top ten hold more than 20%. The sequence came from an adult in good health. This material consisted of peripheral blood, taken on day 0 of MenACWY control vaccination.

Here the CDR3 reads CASRRPGHQYGYTF. In DNA form, the CDR3 reads TGTGCCAGCAGGAGACCGGGACACCAATATGGCTACACCTTC. This chain uses TRBV28 with TRBJ1-2; possible D gene TRBD1, 6 bases. Germline values: CDR1 MDHEN, CDR2 SYDVKM. The V end was cut by 6 bases, the J end by 5 bases, with 16 bases between. The length of the CDR3 is 14 residues.